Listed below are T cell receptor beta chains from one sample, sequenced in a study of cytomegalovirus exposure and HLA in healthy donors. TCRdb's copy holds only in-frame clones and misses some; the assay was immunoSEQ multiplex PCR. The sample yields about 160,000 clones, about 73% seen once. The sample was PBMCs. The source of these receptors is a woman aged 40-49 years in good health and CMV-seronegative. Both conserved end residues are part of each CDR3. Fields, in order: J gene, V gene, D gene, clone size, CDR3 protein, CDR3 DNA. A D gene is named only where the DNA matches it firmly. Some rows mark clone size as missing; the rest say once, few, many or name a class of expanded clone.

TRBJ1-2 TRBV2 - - CASSEAYTDYGYTF TGTGCCAGCAGTGAAGCCTACACAGACTATGGCTACACCTTC
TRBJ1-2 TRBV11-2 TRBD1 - CASSLGISQGADGYTF TGTGCCAGCAGCTTAGGAATCTCACAGGGGGCGGATGGCTACACCTTC
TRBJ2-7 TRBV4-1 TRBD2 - CASSLSSGGAYEQYF TGCGCCAGCAGCCTGTCTAGCGGGGGGGCCTACGAGCAGTACTTC
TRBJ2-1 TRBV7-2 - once CASSPIGGTLSYNEQFF TGTGCCAGCAGCCCTATTGGGGGGACTCTCTCCTACAATGAGCAGTTCTTC
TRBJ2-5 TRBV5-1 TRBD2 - CASRPEVGGGQETQYF TGCGCCAGCAGACCGGAGGTCGGGGGGGGCCAGGAGACCCAGTACTTC
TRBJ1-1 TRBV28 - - CASTPAGRAMNTEAFF TGTGCCAGCACCCCAGCGGGAAGGGCGATGAACACTGAAGCTTTCTTT
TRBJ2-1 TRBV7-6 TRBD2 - CASSLKAGGIQFF TGTGCCAGCAGCTTAAAAGCGGGGGGGATACAGTTCTTC
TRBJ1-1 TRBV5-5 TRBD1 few CASSLTGTGYKGTEAFF TGTGCCAGCAGCTTAACCGGGACAGGGTATAAGGGCACTGAAGCTTTCTTT
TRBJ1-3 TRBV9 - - CASSVGLRENTIYF TGTGCCAGCAGCGTCGGTTTACGGGAAAACACCATATATTTT
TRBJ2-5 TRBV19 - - CASSRVRAETQYF TGTGCCAGTAGTAGAGTCAGGGCGGAGACCCAGTACTTC
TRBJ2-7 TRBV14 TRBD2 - CASSQGQGLAGVEQYF TGTGCCAGCAGCCAAGGTCAGGGACTAGCGGGGGTTGAGCAGTACTTC
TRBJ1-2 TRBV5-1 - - CASSQRNGAGDNYGYTF TGCGCCAGCAGCCAACGAAATGGAGCAGGGGATAACTATGGCTACACCTTC
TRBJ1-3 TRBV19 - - CASSARESSGNTIYF TGTGCCAGTAGTGCCAGGGAAAGCTCTGGAAACACCATATATTTT
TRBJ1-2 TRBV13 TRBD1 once CASSPYWDRGDGYTF TGTGCCAGCAGCCCTTATTGGGACAGGGGAGACGGCTACACCTTC
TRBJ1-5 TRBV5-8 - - CASSLFWGRFSNQPQHF TGTGCCAGCAGCTTGTTTTGGGGGCGGTTCAGCAATCAGCCCCAGCATTTT
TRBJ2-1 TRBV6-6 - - CASSYNDEQFF TGTGCCAGCAGTTATAATGATGAGCAGTTCTTC
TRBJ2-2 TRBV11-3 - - CASSLQGPGELFF TGTGCCAGCAGCTTACAGGGGCCCGGGGAGCTGTTTTTT
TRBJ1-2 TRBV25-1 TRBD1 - CASSARGRGYGYTF TGTGCCAGCAGTGCAAGGGGGCGCGGCTATGGCTACACCTTC
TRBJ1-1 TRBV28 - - CASSSLGREVEAFF TGTGCCAGCAGTTCCCTAGGCAGAGAGGTGGAAGCTTTCTTT
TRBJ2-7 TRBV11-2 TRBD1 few CASSLDPGQGEQYF TGTGCCAGCAGCTTAGATCCCGGACAGGGCGAGCAGTACTTC
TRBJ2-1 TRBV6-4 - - CASSDVPIGEQFF TGTGCCAGCAGTGATGTCCCCATCGGTGAGCAGTTCTTC
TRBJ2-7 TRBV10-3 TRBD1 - CAISAGQGPYEQYF TGTGCCATCAGTGCGGGACAGGGGCCCTACGAGCAGTACTTC
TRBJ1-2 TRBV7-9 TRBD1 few CASSLAGGDGYTF TGTGCCAGCAGCTTAGCAGGGGGCGATGGCTACACCTTC
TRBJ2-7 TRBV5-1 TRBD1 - CASSLATGQGSYEQYF TGCGCCAGCAGCTTGGCCACCGGACAGGGATCCTACGAGCAGTACTTC
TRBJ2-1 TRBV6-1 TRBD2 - CASTRLAGGREQFF TGTGCCAGCACGAGACTAGCGGGGGGGCGTGAGCAGTTCTTC
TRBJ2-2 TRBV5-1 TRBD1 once CASSLQGANSGELFF TGCGCCAGCAGCTTACAGGGGGCCAACTCCGGGGAGCTGTTTTTT
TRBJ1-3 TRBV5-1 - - CASSFWPPRGALGNTIYF TGCGCCAGCAGCTTCTGGCCTCCGCGGGGGGCGCTTGGAAACACCATATATTTT
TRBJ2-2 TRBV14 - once CASSQRQRRNLNTGELFF TGTGCCAGCAGCCAAAGACAGCGCCGAAACTTAAACACCGGGGAGCTGTTTTTT
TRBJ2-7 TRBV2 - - CASSEAQGHYEQYF TGTGCCAGCAGTGAAGCTCAGGGGCACTACGAGCAGTACTTC
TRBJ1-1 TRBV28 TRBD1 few CASSSGTGSTEAFF TGTGCCAGCAGTTCCGGGACAGGTTCCACTGAAGCTTTCTTT
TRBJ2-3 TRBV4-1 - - CASSQVSTVDTQYF TGCGCCAGCAGCCAGGTTTCTACTGTAGATACGCAGTATTTT
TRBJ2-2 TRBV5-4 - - CASSLPPGEPGELFF TGTGCCAGCAGCTTGCCGCCAGGGGAGCCCGGGGAGCTGTTTTTT
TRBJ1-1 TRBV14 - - CASSRTGQSAEAFF TGTGCCAGCAGCCGTACGGGACAATCGGCTGAAGCTTTCTTT
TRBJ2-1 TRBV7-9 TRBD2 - CASSSSSGGAFNEQFF TGTGCCAGCAGCTCCTCTAGCGGGGGGGCCTTCAATGAGCAGTTCTTC
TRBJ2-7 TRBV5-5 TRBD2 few CASRRAGDATYEQYF TGTGCCAGCAGGAGAGCGGGGGACGCAACCTACGAGCAGTACTTC
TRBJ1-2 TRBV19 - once CASTRGIGGGYDYGYTF TGTGCCAGTACCCGAGGGATAGGGGGGGGTTATGACTATGGCTACACCTTC
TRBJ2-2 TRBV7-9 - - CASSVQAGDTGELFF TGTGCCAGCAGCGTCCAAGCAGGGGACACCGGGGAGCTGTTTTTT
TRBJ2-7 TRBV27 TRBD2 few CASSLQAGAYEQYF TGTGCCAGCAGTTTACAAGCGGGGGCCTACGAGCAGTACTTC
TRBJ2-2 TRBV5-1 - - CASSIVGSNTGELFF TGCGCCAGCAGCATCGTTGGCTCGAACACCGGGGAGCTGTTTTTT
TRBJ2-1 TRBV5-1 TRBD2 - CASSPGTSESSEQFF TGCGCCAGCAGCCCCGGGACTAGCGAATCTTCTGAGCAGTTCTTC
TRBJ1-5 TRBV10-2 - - CASSESIHIGRQPQHF TGCGCCAGCAGTGAGTCGATCCACATCGGGAGGCAGCCCCAGCATTTT
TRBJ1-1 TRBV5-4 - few CASSLGGGMNTEAFF TGTGCCAGCAGCCTTGGGGGGGGGATGAACACTGAAGCTTTCTTT
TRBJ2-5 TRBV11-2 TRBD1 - CASSLIPLDATGGLREQYF TGTGCCAGCAGCTTAATCCCCCTCGATGCGACAGGGGGACTTCGGGAGCAGTACTTC
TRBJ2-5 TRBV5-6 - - CASRGATKLLETQYF TGTGCCAGCAGGGGGGCGACAAAGTTGCTGGAGACCCAGTACTTC
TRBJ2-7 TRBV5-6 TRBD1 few CASSRTGLYEQYF TGTGCCAGCAGCCGGACAGGGTTGTACGAGCAGTACTTC
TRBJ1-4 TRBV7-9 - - CASSWEGRATNEKLFF TGTGCCAGCAGCTGGGAGGGACGGGCAACTAATGAAAAACTGTTTTTT
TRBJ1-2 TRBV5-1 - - CASSLGPDSYGYTF TGCGCCAGCAGCTTGGGTCCGGACTCTTATGGCTACACCTTC
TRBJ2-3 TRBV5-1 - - CASSLTTDTQYF TGCGCCAGCAGCTTGACAACAGATACGCAGTATTTT
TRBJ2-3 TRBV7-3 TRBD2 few CASSSAGGRTDTQYF TGTGCCAGCAGCTCAGCGGGGGGACGGACAGATACGCAGTATTTT
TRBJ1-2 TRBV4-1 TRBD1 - CASSLRPPGQGAWGPYGYTF TGCGCCAGCAGCCTTCGCCCTCCGGGACAGGGGGCGTGGGGCCCATATGGCTACACCTTC
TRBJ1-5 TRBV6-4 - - CASSEEFTNQPQHF TGTGCCAGCAGTGAGGAGTTTACCAATCAGCCCCAGCATTTT
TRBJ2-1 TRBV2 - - CASSVNEVQFF TGTGCCAGCAGTGTTAATGAGGTGCAGTTCTTC
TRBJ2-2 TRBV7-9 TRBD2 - CASSTSGGIGELFF TGTGCCAGCAGTACTAGCGGGGGTATCGGGGAGCTGTTTTTT
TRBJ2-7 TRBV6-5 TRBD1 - CASRRQGHEQYF TGTGCCAGCAGAAGACAGGGCCACGAGCAGTACTTC
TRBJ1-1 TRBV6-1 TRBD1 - CASRGQGVTEAFF TGTGCCAGCAGGGGACAGGGTGTGACTGAAGCTTTCTTT